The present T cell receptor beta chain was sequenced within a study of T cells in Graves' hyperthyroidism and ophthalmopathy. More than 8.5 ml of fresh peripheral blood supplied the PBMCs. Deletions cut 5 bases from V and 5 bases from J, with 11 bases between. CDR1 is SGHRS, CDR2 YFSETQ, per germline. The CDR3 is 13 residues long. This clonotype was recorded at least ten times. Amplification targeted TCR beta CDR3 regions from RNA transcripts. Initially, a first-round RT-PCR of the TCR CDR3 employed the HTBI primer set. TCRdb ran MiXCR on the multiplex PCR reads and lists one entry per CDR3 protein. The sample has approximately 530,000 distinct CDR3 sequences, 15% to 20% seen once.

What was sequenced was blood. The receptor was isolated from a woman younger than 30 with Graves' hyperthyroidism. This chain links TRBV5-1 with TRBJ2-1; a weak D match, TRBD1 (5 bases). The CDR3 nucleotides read TGCGCCAGCAGATTTCAACAGGACAATGAGCAGTTCTTC. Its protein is CASRFQQDNEQFF. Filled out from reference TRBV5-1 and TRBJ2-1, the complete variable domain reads KAGVTQTPRYLIKTRGQQVTLSCSPISGHRSVSWYQQTPGQGLQFLFEYFSETQRNKGNFPGRFSGRQFSNSRSEMNVSTLELGDSALYLCASRFQQDNEQFFGPGTRLTVL.